Listed below are T cell receptor beta chains from one sample, sequenced in a study of shared clonotypes between healthy human individuals. Clones were read by immunoSEQ multiplex PCR, and TCRdb kept only the in-frame ones, dropping some. Of roughly 2.4 million clones in the sample, more than 90% were seen once. The sequenced sample consisted of naive CD4+ T cells sorted from blood. These receptors were obtained from a man aged 18 to 29 in good health. Both conserved end residues are part of each CDR3. A D gene is named only where the DNA matches it firmly. Clone size is shown for a subset of rows, as once, few, many or a class of expanded clone.

v_call	cdr3_length	clone_size	d_call	j_call	cdr3_aa	cdr3_nt
TRBV28	12	.	.	TRBJ2-7	CASSFRQGEQYF	TGTGCCAGCAGTTTTCGACAAGGCGAGCAGTACTTC
TRBV9	16	.	TRBD2	TRBJ2-1	CASSVMSGGAGNEQFF	TGTGCCAGCAGCGTAATGAGCGGGGGGGCCGGGAATGAGCAGTTCTTC
TRBV7-9	14	.	TRBD2	TRBJ2-7	CASSPYSGTNEQYF	TGTGCCAGCAGCCCGTATAGCGGGACTAACGAGCAGTACTTC
TRBV2	13	.	.	TRBJ1-6	CASSEGRNSPLHF	TGTGCCAGCAGTGAGGGCAGGAATTCACCCCTCCACTTT
TRBV6-5	16	.	.	TRBJ2-6	CASSYSVDSGANVLTF	TGTGCCAGCAGTTACTCAGTAGACTCTGGGGCCAACGTCCTGACTTTC
TRBV6-1	14	.	.	TRBJ2-2	CASRDSKKTGELFF	TGTGCCAGCAGGGATTCCAAAAAAACCGGGGAGCTGTTTTTT
TRBV10-2	11	.	.	TRBJ1-4	CASSENEKLFF	TGCGCCAGCAGTGAAAATGAAAAACTGTTTTTT
TRBV5-1	15	.	TRBD1	TRBJ1-6	CASSLATGTNSPLHF	TGCGCCAGCAGCTTGGCGACAGGGACCAATTCACCCCTCCACTTT
TRBV28	15	.	.	TRBJ2-3	CASSSAGPSTDTQYF	TGTGCCAGCAGTTCCGCAGGGCCCAGCACAGATACGCAGTATTTT
TRBV18	13	.	.	TRBJ2-5	CASSREQGETQYF	TGTGCCAGCTCACGTGAGCAGGGAGAGACCCAGTACTTC
TRBV18	17	.	TRBD2	TRBJ2-7	CASSPREPGGGSYEQYF	TGTGCCAGCTCACCTAGAGAGCCCGGGGGGGGCTCCTACGAGCAGTACTTC
TRBV7-9	15	.	TRBD1	TRBJ1-1	CASSFRTGGRNEAFF	TGTGCCAGCAGCTTCAGGACAGGGGGAAGAAATGAAGCTTTCTTT
TRBV7-9	15	.	TRBD1	TRBJ2-7	CASSTGGQGGHEQYF	TGTGCCAGCAGCACTGGCGGACAGGGTGGCCACGAGCAGTACTTC
TRBV11-3	13	.	.	TRBJ2-7	CASSLDGDTEQYF	TGTGCCAGCAGCTTAGATGGAGACACCGAGCAGTACTTC
TRBV5-1	15	.	.	TRBJ2-1	CASSLVGSSYNEQFF	TGCGCCAGCAGCTTGGTGGGGAGCTCCTACAATGAGCAGTTCTTC
TRBV5-1	15	.	.	TRBJ2-1	CASSLERTVYNEQFF	TGCGCCAGCAGCTTGGAACGTACAGTATACAATGAGCAGTTCTTC
TRBV25-1	14	once	TRBD1	TRBJ1-6	CASRQQGVGSPLHF	TGTGCCAGCAGGCAACAGGGGGTAGGGTCACCCCTCCACTTT
TRBV27	17	.	TRBD2	TRBJ2-2	CASSPTLLASNTGELFF	TGTGCCAGCAGCCCTACCTTACTAGCGTCGAACACCGGGGAGCTGTTTTTT
TRBV27	14	.	.	TRBJ1-1	CASSLQGLDTEAFF	TGTGCCAGCAGTTTGCAGGGGTTGGACACTGAAGCTTTCTTT
TRBV6-5	15	.	.	TRBJ1-6	CASTQFGTKNSPLHF	TGTGCCAGCACCCAGTTCGGGACAAAGAATTCACCCCTCCACTTT
TRBV5-4	16	.	.	TRBJ1-4	CASSGSGDKVNEKLFF	TGTGCCAGCAGCGGCAGCGGGGACAAGGTTAATGAAAAACTGTTTTTT
TRBV19	14	.	TRBD1	TRBJ2-5	CASSIQGAEETQYF	TGTGCCAGTAGTATACAGGGGGCGGAAGAGACCCAGTACTTC
TRBV7-8	15	.	TRBD2	TRBJ2-1	CASSPRESLSNEQFF	TGTGCCAGCAGCCCGCGGGAGTCCCTCTCCAATGAGCAGTTCTTC
TRBV10-1	18	.	.	TRBJ2-5	CASSPRYRVREYQETQYF	TGCGCCAGCAGTCCCCGCTACAGGGTAAGGGAGTACCAAGAGACCCAGTACTTC
TRBV29-1	12	.	.	TRBJ1-2	CSVESGALGYTF	TGCAGCGTTGAATCCGGGGCCCTGGGCTACACCTTC
TRBV9	15	.	.	TRBJ2-2	CASSRTAPNTGELFF	TGTGCCAGCAGTAGGACAGCTCCGAACACCGGGGAGCTGTTTTTT
TRBV6-5	14	.	.	TRBJ1-2	CASSKVAGDWGYTF	TGTGCCAGCAGCAAAGTCGCAGGGGATTGGGGCTACACCTTC
TRBV30	17	.	TRBD1	TRBJ1-3	CAWSVQRQGKSGNTIYF	TGTGCCTGGAGTGTACAGAGACAGGGGAAGTCTGGAAACACCATATATTTT
TRBV4-1	13	.	TRBD1	TRBJ1-2	CASGTGGGYGYTF	TGCGCCAGTGGAACAGGGGGCGGTTATGGCTACACCTTC
TRBV11-2	19	.	TRBD2	TRBJ2-1	CASSLDDTSGRSRYNEQFF	TGTGCCAGCAGCTTAGATGATACTAGCGGCCGCTCACGTTACAATGAGCAGTTCTTC
TRBV6-1	13	.	.	TRBJ1-2	CASSDSLGYGYTF	TGTGCCAGCAGCGACAGCCTGGGCTATGGCTACACCTTC
TRBV5-6	15	.	.	TRBJ2-1	CASSLATESYNEQFF	TGTGCCAGCAGTTTAGCAACAGAATCCTACAATGAGCAGTTCTTC
TRBV6-1	15	.	.	TRBJ1-3	CASSAQGSSGNTIYF	TGTGCCAGCAGTGCCCAGGGGAGCTCTGGAAACACCATATATTTT
TRBV7-9	16	.	TRBD1	TRBJ2-7	CASSDSRGQYSYEQYF	TGTGCCAGCAGCGACAGCCGGGGACAGTACTCCTACGAGCAGTACTTC
TRBV2	13	.	TRBD1	TRBJ1-2	CASSGTGPYGYTF	TGTGCCAGCAGCGGGACAGGCCCCTATGGCTACACCTTC
TRBV6-6	15	.	.	TRBJ1-1	CASSSRQGWNTEAFF	TGTGCCAGCAGTTCCCGCCAGGGGTGGAACACTGAAGCTTTCTTT
TRBV14	13	.	.	TRBJ1-1	CASSQDIGRGAFF	TGTGCCAGCAGCCAAGATATCGGGCGGGGAGCTTTCTTT